Each of the 2 T cell receptor beta chains below was sequenced from the same sample in a study of blood T cell repertoires in COVID-19. Data came from immunoSEQ multiplex PCR; TCRdb stores just in-frame clones and leaves some out. The sample records a few hundred thousand clones, 80% to 90% being singletons. Sample: peripheral blood. Receptor source: a woman aged 55-69 years who had recovered from COVID-19.

The CDR3 loop reads CASSIRTDWNSYEQYF. The CDR3 DNA is TGTGCCAGTAGTATCCGGACGGACTGGAACTCCTACGAGCAGTACTTC. The chain combines TRBV19 with TRBJ2-7; D is perhaps TRBD2 (5 bases). Trimming cost V 3 bases and J 0 bases, with 15 bases left between them. Germline assignment: CDR1 LNHDA and CDR2 SQIVND (reference sequence). This CDR3 region has 16 residues.

The chain recombines TRBV5-4 with TRBJ2-7; 8 bases match TRBD2. The CDR3 extends over 13 amino acids. From germline, CDR1 is SGHNT and CDR2 YYREEE (reference sequence). V shed 3 bases and J 6 bases; nucleotides not matched to a gene: 5. The CDR3 reads CASSYGGAPEQYF. The DNA of the CDR3 is TGTGCCAGCAGCTACGGGGGGGCCCCCGAGCAGTACTTC.